One and the same sample provided the 29 T cell receptor beta chains below, sequenced in a study of blood T cell repertoires in COVID-19. The protocol was immunoSEQ multiplex PCR, while the TCRdb copy is restricted to in-frame clones and leaves out a portion. The table lists some 320,000 clones, 70% to 90% of them singletons. Sequenced sample: peripheral blood. All receptors derive from a woman between 50 and 59 years old who had recovered from COVID-19.

CDR3 nucleotide sequence: TGTGCCAGCAGTTTTACAGGGGCCCTTAATTCACCCCTCCACTTT. Protein product: CASSFTGALNSPLHF. The V gene is TRBV2, the J gene TRBJ1-6; 7 nucleotides line up with TRBD1. V gave up 5 bases and J gave up 6 bases; unmatched junction bases: 7. Germline CDR1 is SNHLY and CDR2 is FYNNEI. The CDR3 has 15 amino acids.

The rearrangement joins TRBV21-1 to TRBJ2-5; TRBD1, as called in the table, went unchecked against the DNA. TRBV21-1 represents a pseudogene. The CDR3 length is 14 residues. The CDR3 region is CASTPQGYQETQYF. The CDR3 nucleotides are TGTGCCAGCACCCCCCAGGGTTACCAAGAGACCCAGTACTTC.

CDR3 sequence reads: CASSQGGINEQFF. Written as DNA, the CDR3 is TGTGCCAGCAGCCAAGGAGGGATCAATGAGCAGTTCTTC. The chain carries TRBV3-1 (or the pseudogene TRBV3-2) and TRBJ2-1, with D perhaps TRBD2 (5 bases). The germline V and J ends were trimmed by 1 base and 6 bases, with 7 bases remaining between them. The length of the CDR3 is 13 residues. Per germline, CDR1 LGHDT and CDR2 YNNKEL (reference sequence).

This chain uses TRBV7-9 with TRBJ2-7; TRBD1 is a possible D gene (5 bases). The CDR3 extends over 12 amino acids. Deletions cut 5 bases from V and 7 bases from J, with 12 bases between. Germline lookup yields CDR1 SEHNR and CDR2 FQNEAQ (reference sequence). The CDR3 is CASSTQGVEQYF. In DNA form, the CDR3 reads TGTGCCAGCAGCACCCAAGGGGTGGAGCAGTACTTC.

The rearrangement links TRBV5-8 to TRBJ2-3, with D possibly TRBD1 on 6 matching bases. Germline V gene lookup returns CDR1 SGHTS and CDR2 YDEGEE. Trimming took 5 bases from V and 1 from J, leaving 11 bases between them. This CDR3 is built from 14 residues. Here the CDR3 DNA reads TGTGCCAGCAGATCCAGGGGAGGCACAGATACGCAGTATTTT. Its protein is CASRSRGGTDTQYF.

V usage is TRBV3-1 (or the pseudogene TRBV3-2) and J usage is TRBJ1-2; 8 bases match TRBD1. Germline trimming cut 6 bases from V and 5 bases from J; bases unmatched to any gene: 14. This CDR3 comprises 16 residues. Looked up from germline, CDR1 is LGHDT and CDR2 is YNNKEL (reference sequence). CDR3 amino acids: CASSPGQVAGRYGYTF. The CDR3 region has the DNA TGTGCCAGCAGTCCGGGACAGGTTGCAGGGAGGTATGGCTACACCTTC.

The V gene is TRBV18, the J gene TRBJ2-7; 9 nucleotides match TRBD1. The V segment lost 5 bases and the J segment 6 bases; nucleotides outside the gene matches: 23. The CDR3 spans 19 residues. Germline assignment: CDR1 KGHSH and CDR2 LQKENI. CDR3 coding DNA: TGTGCCAGCTCATCAGACCGGGACAGGGTTCCGGTATGGATTCGCGAGCAGTACTTC. Protein product: CASSSDRDRVPVWIREQYF.

This clone has only a few counts. The chain links TRBV7-9 to TRBJ1-5, with D maybe TRBD1 (6 bases). Germline CDR1 is SEHNR and CDR2 is FQNEAQ (reference sequence). This CDR3 has 16 amino acids. Deletions cut 1 base from V and 3 bases from J, with 13 bases between. The DNA for the CDR3 is TGTGCCAGCAGCTTAGAGGCAGGGGTGTTCAATCAGCCCCAGCATTTT. Residues: CASSLEAGVFNQPQHF.

This sequence joins TRBV29-1 and TRBJ2-5; a possible D gene is TRBD2 (6 bases). V lost 3 bases and J lost 2, with 13 bases in between. CDR3 length: 14 amino acids. The germline V gene has CDR1 SQVTM and CDR2 ANQGSEA. The chain's CDR3 is CSVEYPGLQETQYF. CDR3 nucleotide sequence: TGCAGCGTTGAGTACCCAGGACTACAAGAGACCCAGTACTTC.

This clone is a singleton in its sample. V is TRBV19 and J is TRBJ2-7; the match to TRBD1 covers 7 bases. CDR3 length equals 16 residues. Germline V gene lookup returns CDR1 LNHDA and CDR2 SQIVND (reference sequence). Losses at the gene ends were 6 bases for V and 6 bases for J; bases not matched to a gene: 17. The CDR3 DNA sequence: TGTGCCAGTAGCACCGGAACAGGGGTCTCTCTCCCCGAGCAGTACTTC. Translation: CASSTGTGVSLPEQYF.

The chain is built from TRBV11-1 and TRBJ1-1, with D uncertain. Trimming shortened V by 3 bases and J by 7 bases, and 6 bases separated the two germline ends. The V gene's germline CDR1 is SGHAT and CDR2 FQDESV (reference sequence). The CDR3 consists of 11 residues. CDR3 region: CASSFRDEAFF. CDR3 DNA: TGTGCCAGCAGCTTCCGGGATGAAGCTTTCTTT. Combining the CDR3 with reference TRBV11-1 and TRBJ1-1 gives the whole variable domain EAEVAQSPRYKITEKSQAVAFWCDPISGHATLYWYRQILGQGPELLVQFQDESVVDDSQLPKDRFSAERLKGVDSTLKIQPAELGDSAMYLCASSFRDEAFFGQGTRLTVV.

The V call is TRBV3-1 (or the pseudogene TRBV3-2), the J call TRBJ2-1, with D maybe TRBD2 (5 bases). Germline CDR1 reads LGHDT; CDR2 reads YNNKEL (reference sequence). With 8 bases removed from V and 12 bases from J, the gap between germline ends came to 23 bases. CDR3 length equals 14 residues. The chain's CDR3 is CASGREGSSHGQFF. DNA for the CDR3: TGTGCCAGCGGCCGTGAAGGATCTAGCCATGGGCAGTTCTTC.

This rearrangement joins TRBV10-3 to TRBJ2-1, with 12 bases that match TRBD2. With V trimmed by 5 bases and J by 1 base, 3 bases remained unmatched. Germline V lookup: CDR1 ENHRY, CDR2 SYGVKD. This CDR3 is built from 16 residues. CDR3 nucleotide sequence: TGTGCCATCAGTAAGACTAGCGGGGGATCCTACAATGAGCAGTTCTTC. It is translated as CAISKTSGGSYNEQFF.

The chain has TRBV7-9 and TRBJ2-5, with 7 bases lining up with TRBD1. The germline V gene encodes CDR1 SEHNR and CDR2 FQNEAQ (reference sequence). Trimming cost V 5 bases and J 3 bases; bases outside gene matches: 6. The CDR3 is 14 residues long. This chain's CDR3 is CASSRDSSKETQYF. The CDR3 DNA is TGTGCCAGCAGCCGGGACAGCAGTAAAGAGACCCAGTACTTC.

The chain combines TRBV6-2 or TRBV6-3 with TRBJ2-1; D uncertain. The germline V gene has CDR1 MNHEY and CDR2 SVGEGT. The CDR3 loop spans 13 amino acids. V was cut by 4 bases and J by 1 base, with 5 bases left in between. The CDR3 here is CASSSRSYNEQFF. In DNA form, the CDR3 reads TGTGCCAGCAGTTCGAGGTCCTACAATGAGCAGTTCTTC.

The genes are TRBV7-2 and TRBJ2-7, with TRBD2 matching 7 bases. There are 15 residues in the CDR3. Germline trimming cut 0 bases from V and 3 bases from J; bases unmatched to any gene: 5. CDR1 and CDR2 from the germline V gene are SGHTA and FQGNSA. The CDR3 protein is CASSLALSSGYEQYF. The CDR3 nucleotides are TGTGCCAGCAGCTTAGCATTGTCTAGCGGCTACGAGCAGTACTTC.

This CDR3 is CAWSVGGGIQPQHF. In DNA form, the CDR3 reads TGTGCCTGGAGTGTAGGGGGGGGCATCCAGCCCCAGCATTTT. The chain combines TRBV30 with TRBJ1-5; the D gene is possibly TRBD1 (6 bases). Germline-derived CDR1 and CDR2 are GTSNPN and SVGIG (reference sequence). The CDR3 length is 14 residues. V was trimmed by 0 bases and J by 7 bases, leaving 13 bases between them.

The V call is TRBV30, the J call TRBJ2-5; no definite D call. CDR1 GTSNPN and CDR2 SVGIG come from the germline V gene (reference sequence). CDR3 size: 14 residues. Trimming took 4 bases from V and 0 from J, leaving 12 bases between them. The CDR3 sequence: CAWNELLYQETQYF. The CDR3 nucleotides are TGTGCCTGGAACGAGCTGTTATACCAAGAGACCCAGTACTTC.

This chain links TRBV11-2 with TRBJ1-1, with D hard to call. Germline values: CDR1 SGHAT, CDR2 FQNNGV. The V end was cut by 3 bases, the J end by 1 base, with 12 bases between. The CDR3 length is 15 residues. The CDR3 nucleotides are TGTGCCAGCAGCTTGGCCCGATATTCGAACACTGAAGCTTTCTTT. As protein: CASSLARYSNTEAFF.

The chain couples TRBV28 to TRBJ2-5, with 14 bases lining up with TRBD2. Germline V gives CDR1 MDHEN, CDR2 SYDVKM. Trimming cost V 7 bases and J 4 bases; bases outside gene matches: 11. This CDR3 has 17 amino acids. CDR3 loop: CASTGTSGSGLLETQYF. CDR3 nucleotide sequence: TGTGCCAGCACCGGGACTAGCGGGAGCGGGTTGTTAGAGACCCAGTACTTC.

V is TRBV30 and J is TRBJ1-3; D is undetermined. The CDR3 consists of 13 residues. CDR1 GTSNPN and CDR2 SVGIG come from the germline V gene (reference sequence). V was trimmed by 2 bases and J by 4 bases, leaving 9 bases between them. As DNA, the CDR3 is TGTGCCTGGAGTAAGCAGAGGGGAAACACCATATATTTT. Encoded protein: CAWSKQRGNTIYF. The entire variable domain, with the rest obtained from reference TRBV30 and TRBJ1-3, is as follows: SQTIHQWPATLVQPVGSPLSLECTVEGTSNPNLYWYRQAAGRGLQLLFYSVGIGQISSEVPQNLSASRPQDRQFILSSKKLLLSDSGFYLCAWSKQRGNTIYFGEGSWLTVV.

The V gene is TRBV20-1, the J gene TRBJ1-2; D gene uncertain. The germline V and J ends were trimmed by 3 bases and 8 bases, with 4 bases remaining between them. The CDR3 extends over 9 amino acids. The germline V gene encodes CDR1 DFQATT and CDR2 SNEGSKA (reference sequence). The CDR3 DNA is TGCAGTGCTAGGGAGGGCTACACCTTC. Translating it yields CSAREGYTF.

This clone was detected a few times. This sequence joins TRBV6-6 and TRBJ2-7; 8 nucleotides align to TRBD1. The V segment lost 5 bases and the J segment 3 bases; nucleotides outside the gene matches: 9. Per germline, CDR1 MNHNY and CDR2 SVGAGI (reference sequence). There are 15 residues in the CDR3. The CDR3 reads CASSTPDRVNYEQYF. CDR3 DNA: TGTGCCAGCAGTACTCCGGACAGGGTAAACTACGAGCAGTACTTC.

The chain recombines TRBV19 with TRBJ1-6, with 7 bases aligning to TRBD1. V lost 6 bases to trimming and J lost 4 bases; unmatched junction nucleotides: 3. Germline loops: CDR1 LNHDA, CDR2 SQIVND (reference sequence). The CDR3 runs 14 residues. The CDR3, as DNA: TGTGCCAGTAGGCGGACAGGTTATAATTCACCCCTCCACTTT. It translates to CASRRTGYNSPLHF.

This chain's CDR3 is CAIGVAGGGDTQYF. The CDR3 nucleotides are TGTGCCATCGGGGTAGCGGGGGGCGGAGATACGCAGTATTTT. The chain couples TRBV10-3 to TRBJ2-3; the match to TRBD2 covers 10 bases. With V trimmed by 8 bases and J by 5 bases, 7 bases remained unmatched. The CDR3 totals 14 residues. Per the germline V gene, CDR1 is ENHRY and CDR2 is SYGVKD.

The chain links TRBV28 to TRBJ2-5, with 7 bases identical to TRBD2. CDR1 MDHEN and CDR2 SYDVKM come from the germline V gene. The CDR3 runs 14 residues. V lost 5 bases to trimming and J lost 4 bases; unmatched junction nucleotides: 7. DNA of the CDR3: TGTGCCAGCAGTCACGGACTAGTTCCAGAGACCCAGTACTTC. Protein sequence: CASSHGLVPETQYF. The full variable domain, rest sourced from reference TRBV28 and TRBJ2-5, is DVKVTQSSRYLVKRTGEKVFLECVQDMDHENMFWYRQDPGLGLRLIYFSYDVKMKEKGDIPEGYSVSREKKERFSLILESASTNQTSMYLCASSHGLVPETQYFGPGTRLLVL.

The V call is TRBV19, the J call TRBJ2-7; 9 bases fit TRBD2. This CDR3 has 13 amino acids. The V gene end was trimmed by 9 bases and the J gene end by 2 bases; junction bases not matched to a gene: 5. Per germline, CDR1 LNHDA and CDR2 SQIVND (reference sequence). The CDR3 DNA reads TGTGCCAGCTCTAGCGGGGCTACCTACGAGCAGTACTTC. It encodes CASSSGATYEQYF.

Only one count was recorded for this clone. The chain links TRBV27 to TRBJ1-4; D may be TRBD1 (5 bases). Trimming removed 3 bases from V and 4 bases from J, with 9 bases in between. This CDR3 contains 14 residues. Germline CDR1 MNHEY, CDR2 SMNVEV (reference sequence). CDR3 residues: CASSFWGGNEKLFF. CDR3 in DNA: TGTGCCAGCAGTTTTTGGGGGGGTAATGAAAAACTGTTTTTT.

The V call is TRBV13, the J call TRBJ2-7; 7 nucleotides match TRBD2. With 0 bases clipped from V and 1 base from J, the junction kept 24 bases outside the gene matches. Germline CDR1 and CDR2: PRHDT and FYEKMQ (reference sequence). The CDR3 has 22 residues. CDR3 sequence: CASSLGFGRITGTWSGSYEQYF. For the CDR3, the DNA is TGTGCCAGCAGCTTAGGGTTCGGGAGGATAACAGGAACCTGGTCGGGTTCCTACGAGCAGTACTTC. Together with reference TRBV13 and TRBJ2-7, the CDR3 gives the full variable domain: AAGVIQSPRHLIKEKRETATLKCYPIPRHDTVYWYQQGPGQDPQFLISFYEKMQSDKGSIPDRFSAQQFSDYHSELNMSSLELGDSALYFCASSLGFGRITGTWSGSYEQYFGPGTRLTVT.